Included here is one TCR beta chain sequence, with context. What it binds is unknown. The data derive from a study of T cell responses to AZD1222 COVID-19 vaccine. Study-level points and caveats: Only a handful of AZD1222 recipients were seropositive at baseline. The donor cohort was predominantly white British with a female majority, and clonal diversity may have been underestimated. Spike-specific TCRs gained breadth and depth after people received two AZD1222 doses.

The CDR3 is made up of 14 amino acids. Germline CDR1 is SGHRS and CDR2 is YFSETQ. The V segment lost 4 bases and the J segment 4 bases; nucleotides outside the gene matches: 3. The table came from immunoSEQ multiplex PCR; TCRdb's copy has only in-frame clones and leaves some out. The sample has 150,000 to 200,000 clones, around 90% seen once. The rearrangement uses TRBV5-1 and TRBJ2-7, with 12 bases lining up with TRBD2. The sample here was peripheral blood, taken on day 0 of AZD1222 vaccination. The sequence came from an adult in good health. This chain's CDR3 is CASSVTSGSYEQYF. CDR3 coding DNA: TGCGCCAGCAGCGTGACTAGCGGGAGTTACGAGCAGTACTTC. Using reference TRBV5-1 and TRBJ2-7 for the parts outside the CDR3, the full variable domain is KAGVTQTPRYLIKTRGQQVTLSCSPISGHRSVSWYQQTPGQGLQFLFEYFSETQRNKGNFPGRFSGRQFSNSRSEMNVSTLELGDSALYLCASSVTSGSYEQYFGPGTRLTVT.